A selection of T cell receptor beta chains follows, all from one sample in a study of T cells in localized non-small cell lung cancer. Generated by immunoSEQ multiplex PCR, the TCRdb table keeps only in-frame clones and is missing some. Among 55,000 to 65,000 clones listed, about 90% were seen once. The material was peripheral blood, obtained before any cancer treatment. The receptors here all came from a man between 40 and 69 years old with stage I squamous cell lung carcinoma. Each CDR3 is given with its conserved first and last residue. Each record gives: clone size, V gene, J gene, D gene, CDR3 protein, CDR3 DNA. D genes are given only for firm matches. Not every row has a clone size; where given, it reads once, few, many or a size class.

NA	TRBV18	TRBJ2-6	NA	CASSPGGANVLTF	TGTGCCAGCTCACCGGGGGGGGCCAACGTCCTGACTTTC
NA	TRBV25-1	TRBJ1-1	TRBD1	CASRKAGGEAFF	TGTGCCAGCAGGAAGGCAGGGGGTGAAGCTTTCTTT
NA	TRBV5-5	TRBJ1-3	NA	CASSLGPSSGNTIYF	TGTGCCAGCAGCTTGGGACCGTCCTCTGGAAACACCATATATTTT
NA	TRBV6-1	TRBJ1-3	NA	CASSSSGTEGNTIYF	TGTGCCAGCAGTTCATCCGGGACCGAAGGAAACACCATATATTTT
NA	TRBV9	TRBJ2-5	TRBD2	CASSVAGGPGETQYF	TGTGCCAGCAGCGTAGCGGGAGGGCCAGGAGAGACCCAGTACTTC
NA	TRBV7-2	TRBJ2-1	NA	CASSVLRRGNEQFF	TGTGCCAGCAGCGTCCTGAGGCGGGGCAATGAGCAGTTCTTC
NA	TRBV30	TRBJ2-6	NA	CACLRGVLGTGANVLTF	TGTGCCTGCCTACGGGGCGTGCTCGGCACTGGGGCCAACGTCCTGACTTTC
NA	TRBV2	TRBJ1-5	TRBD1	CAIQDRAYDNQPQHF	TGTGCCATTCAAGACAGGGCCTATGACAATCAGCCCCAGCATTTT
NA	TRBV9	TRBJ2-2	NA	CASSLRWSGELFF	TGTGCCAGCAGCCTAAGATGGAGCGGGGAGCTGTTTTTT
NA	TRBV7-9	TRBJ1-4	TRBD1	CASSGRGLGEKLFF	TGTGCCAGCAGCGGGAGGGGGCTGGGTGAAAAACTGTTTTTT
NA	TRBV9	TRBJ2-2	NA	CASSVEPGELFF	TGTGCCAGCAGCGTAGAGCCCGGGGAGCTGTTTTTT
NA	TRBV19	TRBJ1-5	NA	CASSMWHRATGQPQHF	TGTGCCAGTAGTATGTGGCACAGGGCAACGGGTCAGCCCCAGCATTTT
NA	TRBV11-1	TRBJ2-7	NA	CASSLGGSAYEQYF	TGTGCCAGCAGCTTAGGCGGGTCAGCCTACGAGCAGTACTTC
NA	TRBV28	TRBJ2-1	NA	CASSLSIQGSYEQFF	TGTGCCAGCAGTTTAAGCATACAGGGATCCTATGAGCAGTTCTTC
NA	TRBV7-2	TRBJ2-2	NA	CASSLRAGELFF	TGTGCCAGCAGCTTACGAGCCGGGGAGCTGTTTTTT
once	TRBV19	TRBJ2-2	TRBD2	CASSVTSGDTGELFF	TGTGCCAGTAGTGTGACTAGCGGCGACACCGGGGAGCTGTTTTTT
NA	TRBV5-1	TRBJ2-7	TRBD1	CASSLRQGADEQYF	TGCGCCAGCAGCTTGCGCCAGGGGGCCGACGAGCAGTACTTC
once	TRBV27	TRBJ2-1	TRBD1	CASSRVPGQGDNEQFF	TGTGCCAGCAGTCGGGTTCCGGGACAGGGGGACAATGAGCAGTTCTTC
few	TRBV12-5	TRBJ1-1	NA	CASGWTVLNTEAFF	TGTGCTAGTGGCTGGACAGTTTTGAACACTGAAGCTTTCTTT
NA	TRBV19	TRBJ1-1	NA	CASSISRDTEAFF	TGTGCCAGTAGTATAAGCAGAGACACTGAAGCTTTCTTT
NA	TRBV25-1	TRBJ1-1	NA	CASSEFQGPQGEAFF	TGTGCCAGCAGTGAATTCCAGGGGCCGCAGGGTGAAGCTTTCTTT
NA	TRBV19	TRBJ2-5	NA	CASSIQWGETQYF	TGTGCCAGTAGTATACAGTGGGGAGAGACCCAGTACTTC
once	TRBV29-1	TRBJ2-5	NA	CSVEDSLETQYF	TGCAGCGTTGAAGATAGTCTAGAGACCCAGTACTTC
NA	TRBV7-2	TRBJ2-7	NA	CASRGAGTYEQYF	TGTGCCAGCAGAGGGGCTGGCACCTACGAGCAGTACTTC
NA	TRBV9	TRBJ2-3	NA	CASSPGQSTDTQYF	TGTGCCAGCAGCCCGGGACAAAGCACAGATACGCAGTATTTT
NA	TRBV18	TRBJ1-5	NA	CASSPERVQPQHF	TGTGCCAGCTCACCAGAAAGGGTCCAGCCCCAGCATTTT
NA	TRBV30	TRBJ2-3	NA	CAWSFGGFTTDTQYF	TGTGCCTGGAGTTTCGGGGGATTTACCACAGATACGCAGTATTTT
NA	TRBV7-8	TRBJ1-1	NA	CASSSRRGTEAFF	TGTGCCAGCAGCTCAAGAAGGGGCACTGAAGCTTTCTTT
NA	TRBV7-3	TRBJ1-6	NA	CASSEGANSPLHF	TGTGCCAGCAGCGAAGGTGCTAATTCACCCCTCCACTTT